This T cell receptor beta chain was documented in a study of blood T cell repertoires in COVID-19 (dated by TCRdb to the early 2020s). Notes on the research overall: Samples covering the acute and convalescent phases of COVID-19 were provided by collaborators in the United States, Italy and Spain. The prospective study material was composed of cDNA or gDNA derived from T cells, B-cell-depleted T cells, or PBMCs. Samples came from the ongoing ImmuneRACE study (first 160 participants) plus 1,254 subjects from 6 global collaborators. Where HLA class I and class II types were available, the types were taken from metadata supplied by the sample provider, not from assay-based typing. The dataset comprised deeply sampled blood TCRbeta repertoires from subjects exposed to, actively infected with, or recovered from COVID-19. A freely available public database, intended as a resource for researchers studying the immune response to SARS-CoV-2, is where the repertoires were released. The sample metadata nearly always contained a de-identified subject ID, COVID-19 status, age in years and sex. The study at large found these results: How much clinical and demographic metadata was included differed by source and by participant, and the metadata was provided uncurated.

TCRbeta CDR3 regions were amplified from genomic DNA by means of the immunoSEQ Assay, a bias-controlled multiplex PCR. The source study handled its data this way. The number of nucleated cells in each sample was estimated by amplification of reference gene primers within the assay. Sequence reads were collapsed and filtered to measure the absolute abundance of every unique TCRbeta CDR3 rearrangement. For each sample, productive Simpson clonality was calculated as the square root of Simpson's diversity index over productive rearrangements. Here the immuneACCESS table is served through TCRdb, limited to in-frame sequences with V and J called. Missing clones are a known gap in these copies; in checked studies unresolved V genes cover under half, and the rest lacks a known reason. V, J and clone size are those of that table, while D and trimming were read from the DNA. Recorded for this sample are a few hundred thousand clones; about nine tenths of them occurred a single time. The ten largest clonotypes hold 6.5% to 9.5% of the sample.

Inclusive of the bounding cysteine and phenylalanine, the CDR3 is 16 residues long. CDR3 DNA only is kept here, 48 bases in frame from base 1. Trimmed from V: 2 bases; trimmed from J: 5 bases; junction bases lacking a gene match: 8. Taken from the germline V gene, the CDR1 and CDR2 loops are MNHNS and SASEGT. Participants in the prospective study were enrolled through a virtual design, were aged about 18 to 100 years, and lived in roughly 26 United States geographic areas. To assign participants to cohorts, the prospective study relied on clinical history that participants themselves reported in a screening survey and a study questionnaire. Recovered participants in ImmuneRACE Cohort 3 were defined by two consecutive negative NP/OP PCR tests, clearance by a healthcare professional, or resolution of symptoms. In the prospective study, whole blood, serum and a nasopharyngeal or oropharyngeal swab were collected from each participant by mobile phlebotomists. Additional blood draws and questionnaires over a roughly two-month period could optionally be provided by prospective study participants. Before DNA extraction, prospective study blood samples were shipped either frozen or at room temperature.

In the case of this clone: No antigen is known for it. Base quality data are lacking; no much larger clone is found one base away.

Sample: PBMCs or T cells enriched from blood (not recorded which). The rearrangement combines TRBV6-1 with TRBJ2-1, with 8 middle bases fitting TRBD1. The TCR comes from a woman aged 55 to 70 who had recovered from COVID-19. CDR3 loop: CASSERGTGQNNEQFF. DNA sequence: TGTGCCAGCAGTGAACGGGGGACAGGCCAAAACAATGAGCAGTTCTTC.